The rows below give T cell receptor beta chains drawn from one sample of a study of cytomegalovirus exposure and HLA in healthy donors. The repertoire was sequenced with immunoSEQ multiplex PCR; TCRdb's copy has only in-frame clones and lacks some. This sample has some 240,000 clones, with 87% found just once. Material for sequencing was PBMCs. The origin of the receptors is a woman aged 18-29 years in good health and CMV-seropositive. Both conserved end residues are trimmed from each CDR3. D genes are given only for firm matches.

TRBV2	-	TRBJ2-7	ASWYPERVDSYEQY
TRBV28	-	TRBJ2-5	ASSLGGDTIQETQY
TRBV28	TRBD2	TRBJ2-2	ASSPRTSGRTGELF
TRBV28	-	TRBJ1-1	ASSTTGITEAF
TRBV7-9	TRBD1	TRBJ1-5	ASSSDRDSNQPQH
TRBV18	TRBD2	TRBJ2-7	ASSPPAAGGYEQY
TRBV27	-	TRBJ1-1	ASSLWESGTEAF
TRBV27	TRBD2	TRBJ2-4	ASSPRTSGILAKNIQY
TRBV19	TRBD2	TRBJ2-7	ASSKGLAGVVYEQY
TRBV5-6	TRBD2	TRBJ2-3	ASSPGLAGGLGDTQY
TRBV9	TRBD2	TRBJ2-5	ASSFGLAGKETQY